This is a list of T cell receptor beta chains from one sample in a study of identical twins. TCRdb processed the 5' RACE reads anew with MiXCR; each CDR3 protein has one entry. The repertoire holds approximately 490,000 distinct CDR3 sequences, with around 24% as singletons. These records were also assigned to another study, of yellow fever vaccine responses in identical twins.

The sample taken for sequencing was CD4+ T cells sorted from blood. These receptors were collected from a young woman in good health. Each CDR3 is given with its conserved first and last residue. The D gene is left open where the match is weak. The size field is filled for only some rows; it gives once, few, many or a size class.

CDR3 protein	V gene	clone size	D gene	J gene
CASSQDRGYNEQFF	TRBV7-7	many	TRBD1	TRBJ2-1
CSARPQTGYQETQYF	TRBV20-1	-	TRBD1	TRBJ2-5
CASSLTGTQQFF	TRBV5-1	-	-	TRBJ2-1
CSANTERVSYNEQFF	TRBV20-1	-	-	TRBJ2-1
CASSFDRSRGQQYF	TRBV12-3/TRBV12-4	-	TRBD1	TRBJ2-7
CASSEKRVWDTQYF	TRBV2	-	-	TRBJ2-3
CASSPGMKGTNEKLFF	TRBV18	few	-	TRBJ1-4
CATSVSLERKFF	TRBV24-1	few	-	TRBJ2-1
CASSPVGFSNTGELFF	TRBV5-6	many	-	TRBJ2-2
CASSLRKKGDEQFF	TRBV12-3/TRBV12-4	-	-	TRBJ2-1
CASSLAGWEETQYF	TRBV7-9	-	-	TRBJ2-5
CASSPDQRNEKLFF	TRBV5-1	-	-	TRBJ1-4
CASSQQGVDGYTF	TRBV12-3/TRBV12-4	few	TRBD1	TRBJ1-2
CSVEEVEQGKVALDTQYF	TRBV29-1	-	-	TRBJ2-3
CATVPIAGGVSTGELFF	TRBV10-3	-	TRBD2	TRBJ2-2
CASSVLAGVFYNEQFF	TRBV5-1	-	TRBD2	TRBJ2-1
CASGLRPSTDTQYF	TRBV9	few	-	TRBJ2-3
CSASDTPNTEAFF	TRBV20-1	few	-	TRBJ1-1
CASSLESLSQLASEGYTF	TRBV27	few	-	TRBJ1-2
CASSAGLDYEQYF	TRBV7-2	-	-	TRBJ2-7
CASTSRHANTEAFF	TRBV25-1	few	-	TRBJ1-1
CSARGTWAGTGNTIYF	TRBV20-1	few	-	TRBJ1-3
CASSIGTANEKLFF	TRBV7-2	many	TRBD1	TRBJ1-4
CSSGAGVKETQYF	TRBV20-1	few	TRBD2	TRBJ2-5
CATSRDWGWGTQGASETQYF	TRBV15	-	TRBD1	TRBJ2-5
CASSFRASGRDWREQYF	TRBV12-3/TRBV12-4	few	TRBD2	TRBJ2-7